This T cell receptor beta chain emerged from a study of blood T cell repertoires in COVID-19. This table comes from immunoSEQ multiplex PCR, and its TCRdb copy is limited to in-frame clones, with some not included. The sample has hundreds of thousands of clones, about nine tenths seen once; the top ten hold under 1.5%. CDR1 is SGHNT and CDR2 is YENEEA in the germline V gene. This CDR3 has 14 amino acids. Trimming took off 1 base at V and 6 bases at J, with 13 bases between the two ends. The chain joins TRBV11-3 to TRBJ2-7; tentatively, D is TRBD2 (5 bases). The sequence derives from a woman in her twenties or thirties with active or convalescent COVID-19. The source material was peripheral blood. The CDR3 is CASSLGPTGSEQYF. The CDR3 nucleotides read TGTGCCAGCAGCTTAGGCCCGACGGGGTCCGAGCAGTACTTC. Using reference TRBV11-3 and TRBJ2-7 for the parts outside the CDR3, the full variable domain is EAGVVQSPRYKIIEKKQPVAFWCNPISGHNTLYWYLQNLGQGPELLIRYENEEAVDDSQLPKDRFSAERLKGVDSTLKIQPAELGDSAVYLCASSLGPTGSEQYFGPGTRLTVT.